Listed below are T cell receptor beta chains from one sample, sequenced in a study of cytomegalovirus exposure and HLA in healthy donors. TCRdb's table, derived via immunoSEQ multiplex PCR, lists solely in-frame clones and lacks some. The table includes some 130,000 clones, 75% to 85% detected once. The material sequenced was PBMCs. The receptors derive from a male donor in good health and CMV-seronegative. The CDR3 runs from the conserved cysteine through the conserved F or W. Fields, in order: clone size, V gene, D gene, J gene, CDR3 protein, CDR3 DNA. A D gene is named only where the DNA matches it firmly. Clone size is stated in some rows and not others, as once, few, many or a class when expanded.

clone_size: NA
v_call: TRBV15
d_call: NA
j_call: TRBJ2-7
cdr3_aa: CATSAKRGREQYF
cdr3_nt: TGTGCCACCAGCGCGAAACGGGGAAGGGAGCAGTACTTC

clone_size: NA
v_call: TRBV9
d_call: NA
j_call: TRBJ1-3
cdr3_aa: CASSKGRGLSGNTIYF
cdr3_nt: TGTGCCAGCAGCAAAGGGCGGGGTCTCTCTGGAAACACCATATATTTT

clone_size: NA
v_call: TRBV30
d_call: TRBD2
j_call: TRBJ2-3
cdr3_aa: CAWSTGLAGGRGDTQYF
cdr3_nt: TGTGCCTGGAGCACGGGACTAGCGGGGGGCCGGGGAGATACGCAGTATTTT

clone_size: NA
v_call: TRBV11-2
d_call: NA
j_call: TRBJ1-2
cdr3_aa: CASSLQGYGYTF
cdr3_nt: TGTGCCAGCAGCTTACAGGGCTATGGCTACACCTTC

clone_size: NA
v_call: TRBV7-9
d_call: TRBD1
j_call: TRBJ2-1
cdr3_aa: CASSLDPYRDRGLNEQFF
cdr3_nt: TGTGCCAGCAGCCTCGACCCTTACCGGGACAGGGGTTTAAATGAGCAGTTCTTC

clone_size: NA
v_call: TRBV5-8
d_call: NA
j_call: TRBJ1-5
cdr3_aa: CASSYLDRSQPQHF
cdr3_nt: TGTGCCAGCAGCTACCTCGACAGGAGCCAGCCCCAGCATTTT

clone_size: NA
v_call: TRBV30
d_call: NA
j_call: TRBJ1-2
cdr3_aa: CAWLTGIGYGYTF
cdr3_nt: TGTGCCTGGCTCACAGGGATCGGCTATGGCTACACCTTC

clone_size: few
v_call: TRBV11-2
d_call: TRBD2
j_call: TRBJ2-5
cdr3_aa: CASSLVPTSSGGYQETQYF
cdr3_nt: TGTGCCAGCAGCTTAGTCCCGACTTCTAGCGGGGGTTACCAAGAGACCCAGTACTTC

clone_size: once
v_call: TRBV6-1
d_call: NA
j_call: TRBJ1-5
cdr3_aa: CASRGGDQPQHF
cdr3_nt: TGTGCCAGCAGGGGGGGGGACCAGCCCCAGCATTTT

clone_size: NA
v_call: TRBV11-2
d_call: NA
j_call: TRBJ2-2
cdr3_aa: CASSLPGHGTGELFF
cdr3_nt: TGTGCCAGCAGCTTGCCGGGACATGGCACCGGGGAGCTGTTTTTT

clone_size: few
v_call: TRBV10-3
d_call: NA
j_call: TRBJ1-1
cdr3_aa: CAIGAVNTEAFF
cdr3_nt: TGTGCCATCGGAGCGGTGAACACTGAAGCTTTCTTT

clone_size: NA
v_call: TRBV6-6
d_call: NA
j_call: TRBJ1-5
cdr3_aa: CASSYSWHQPQHF
cdr3_nt: TGTGCCAGCAGTTATTCCTGGCATCAGCCCCAGCATTTT

clone_size: NA
v_call: TRBV7-9
d_call: NA
j_call: TRBJ2-1
cdr3_aa: CSSSLNNNEQFF
cdr3_nt: TGTTCCAGCAGCTTAAACAACAATGAGCAGTTCTTC

clone_size: NA
v_call: TRBV7-2
d_call: TRBD1
j_call: TRBJ1-3
cdr3_aa: CASSQWDRVGNTIYF
cdr3_nt: TGTGCCAGCAGCCAATGGGACAGGGTTGGAAACACCATATATTTT

clone_size: NA
v_call: TRBV15
d_call: NA
j_call: TRBJ1-4
cdr3_aa: CATSRVAREREKLFF
cdr3_nt: TGTGCCACCAGCAGAGTGGCTAGGGAGCGGGAAAAACTGTTTTTT

clone_size: NA
v_call: TRBV7-2
d_call: NA
j_call: TRBJ2-1
cdr3_aa: CASSPFTRQRGSNEQFF
cdr3_nt: TGTGCCAGCAGCCCGTTTACCCGCCAACGGGGGAGCAATGAGCAGTTCTTC

clone_size: NA
v_call: TRBV4-1
d_call: NA
j_call: TRBJ2-5
cdr3_aa: CASSQVPGKGTQYF
cdr3_nt: TGCGCCAGCAGCCAAGTGCCGGGGAAGGGGACCCAGTACTTC

clone_size: few
v_call: TRBV9
d_call: TRBD1
j_call: TRBJ1-4
cdr3_aa: CASNSGGTNEKLFF
cdr3_nt: TGTGCCAGCAACTCAGGGGGCACTAATGAAAAACTGTTTTTT

clone_size: NA
v_call: TRBV5-1
d_call: TRBD1
j_call: TRBJ2-1
cdr3_aa: CVSRTGEYNEQFF
cdr3_nt: TGCGTCAGCAGGACAGGGGAGTACAATGAGCAGTTCTTC

clone_size: NA
v_call: TRBV9
d_call: NA
j_call: TRBJ2-5
cdr3_aa: CASSAGPFETQYF
cdr3_nt: TGTGCCAGCAGTGCGGGGCCATTTGAGACCCAGTACTTC

clone_size: NA
v_call: TRBV13
d_call: TRBD1
j_call: TRBJ2-5
cdr3_aa: CASSPSTGWETQYF
cdr3_nt: TGTGCCAGCAGCCCCTCGACAGGGTGGGAGACCCAGTACTTC

clone_size: few
v_call: TRBV7-9
d_call: NA
j_call: TRBJ1-2
cdr3_aa: CASSHWDTTDGYTF
cdr3_nt: TGTGCCAGCAGCCACTGGGACACAACGGATGGCTACACCTTC

clone_size: NA
v_call: TRBV19
d_call: TRBD1
j_call: TRBJ2-7
cdr3_aa: CASSPKGQGNYEQYF
cdr3_nt: TGTGCCAGTAGTCCGAAGGGACAGGGAAACTACGAGCAGTACTTC

clone_size: once
v_call: TRBV11-2
d_call: NA
j_call: TRBJ1-2
cdr3_aa: CASSPEGYGRNTF
cdr3_nt: TGTGCCAGCAGCCCGGAAGGGTATGGGAGGAACACCTTC

clone_size: few
v_call: TRBV5-1
d_call: NA
j_call: TRBJ2-2
cdr3_aa: CASSLGLGTYTGELFF
cdr3_nt: TGCGCCAGCAGCCTGGGGCTAGGCACCTACACCGGGGAGCTGTTTTTT

clone_size: once
v_call: TRBV30
d_call: NA
j_call: TRBJ1-5
cdr3_aa: CAWSVGSSNQPQHF
cdr3_nt: TGTGCCTGGAGTGTAGGTAGCAGCAATCAGCCCCAGCATTTT

clone_size: NA
v_call: TRBV5-1
d_call: NA
j_call: TRBJ2-3
cdr3_aa: CASSYFVSPDTQYF
cdr3_nt: TGCGCCAGCAGCTACTTTGTGAGTCCAGATACGCAGTATTTT

clone_size: NA
v_call: TRBV5-6
d_call: NA
j_call: TRBJ2-1
cdr3_aa: CASSLGTAYAKQFF
cdr3_nt: TGTGCCAGCAGCTTGGGGACTGCATATGCTAAGCAGTTCTTC

clone_size: NA
v_call: TRBV5-1
d_call: TRBD2
j_call: TRBJ2-5
cdr3_aa: CASSLGLAGGPLEETQYF
cdr3_nt: TGCGCCAGCAGCTTGGGACTAGCGGGGGGGCCGCTGGAGGAGACCCAGTACTTC

clone_size: NA
v_call: TRBV9
d_call: NA
j_call: TRBJ1-1
cdr3_aa: CASSSQDGIPLNTEAFF
cdr3_nt: TGTGCCAGCAGCTCCCAAGACGGGATCCCTTTGAACACTGAAGCTTTCTTT

clone_size: NA
v_call: TRBV27
d_call: NA
j_call: TRBJ1-1
cdr3_aa: CASSLYTEQNTEAFF
cdr3_nt: TGTGCCAGCAGTTTATATACAGAGCAGAACACTGAAGCTTTCTTT

clone_size: NA
v_call: TRBV19
d_call: NA
j_call: TRBJ1-2
cdr3_aa: CASSMGRGYGYTF
cdr3_nt: TGTGCCAGTAGTATGGGTAGAGGCTATGGCTACACCTTC

clone_size: NA
v_call: TRBV7-8
d_call: NA
j_call: TRBJ1-1
cdr3_aa: CASSLESIGRGSTEAFF
cdr3_nt: TGTGCCAGCAGCTTAGAGTCGATCGGGAGAGGGAGCACTGAAGCTTTCTTT

clone_size: NA
v_call: TRBV18
d_call: TRBD1
j_call: TRBJ1-1
cdr3_aa: CASSGTDDTEAFF
cdr3_nt: TGTGCCAGCTCCGGGACAGACGACACTGAAGCTTTCTTT

clone_size: NA
v_call: TRBV11-3
d_call: NA
j_call: TRBJ2-1
cdr3_aa: CASSLRGSTYNEQFF
cdr3_nt: TGTGCCAGCAGCCTCAGGGGCTCGACCTACAATGAGCAGTTCTTC

clone_size: once
v_call: TRBV18
d_call: NA
j_call: TRBJ1-6
cdr3_aa: CASSPGTYGVNSPLHF
cdr3_nt: TGTGCCAGCTCACCAGGCACTTATGGAGTAAATTCACCCCTCCACTTT

clone_size: NA
v_call: TRBV21-1
d_call: NA
j_call: TRBJ1-6
cdr3_aa: CASSAEKAGAGSPLHF
cdr3_nt: TGTGCCAGCAGCGCAGAAAAGGCGGGGGCGGGTTCACCCCTCCACTTT

clone_size: NA
v_call: TRBV30
d_call: TRBD1
j_call: TRBJ2-2
cdr3_aa: CAWSEQGFSGELFF
cdr3_nt: TGTGCCTGGAGTGAACAGGGGTTCAGCGGGGAGCTGTTTTTT

clone_size: NA
v_call: TRBV6-1
d_call: TRBD1
j_call: TRBJ2-7
cdr3_aa: CAGSDRGLPYEQYF
cdr3_nt: TGTGCCGGATCTGACAGGGGTCTCCCCTACGAGCAGTACTTC

clone_size: NA
v_call: TRBV7-9
d_call: TRBD1
j_call: TRBJ2-2
cdr3_aa: CASRQGDRGLTGELFF
cdr3_nt: TGTGCCAGCAGGCAGGGGGACAGGGGGCTCACCGGGGAGCTGTTTTTT

clone_size: NA
v_call: TRBV4-1
d_call: TRBD1
j_call: TRBJ1-1
cdr3_aa: CASSHRDRGRHTEAFF
cdr3_nt: TGCGCCAGCAGCCATAGAGACAGGGGGCGGCACACTGAAGCTTTCTTT

clone_size: NA
v_call: TRBV30
d_call: TRBD1
j_call: TRBJ2-5
cdr3_aa: CAWKDRGRETQYF
cdr3_nt: TGTGCCTGGAAAGACAGGGGGCGAGAGACCCAGTACTTC

clone_size: NA
v_call: TRBV7-9
d_call: TRBD1
j_call: TRBJ1-2
cdr3_aa: CASSKGQLYGYTF
cdr3_nt: TGTGCCAGCAGCAAGGGACAGCTCTATGGCTACACCTTC

clone_size: few
v_call: TRBV6-6
d_call: NA
j_call: TRBJ1-3
cdr3_aa: CASSYSRDGNTIYF
cdr3_nt: TGTGCCAGCAGTTACTCCAGGGATGGAAACACCATATATTTT